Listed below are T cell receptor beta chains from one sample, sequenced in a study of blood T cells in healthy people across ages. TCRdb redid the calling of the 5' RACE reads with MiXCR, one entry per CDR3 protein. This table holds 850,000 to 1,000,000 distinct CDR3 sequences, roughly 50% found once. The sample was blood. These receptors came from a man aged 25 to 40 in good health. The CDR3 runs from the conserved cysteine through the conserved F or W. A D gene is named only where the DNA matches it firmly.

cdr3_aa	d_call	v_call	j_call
CASSWRFRGTTSTDTQYF	.	TRBV5-5	TRBJ2-3
CAWNQGRGRQYF	.	TRBV30	TRBJ2-4
CASSLDGDNYGYTF	.	TRBV5-1	TRBJ1-2
CASSLAPGTQYF	.	TRBV7-2	TRBJ2-5
CATSREAGRGTDTQYF	.	TRBV15	TRBJ2-3
CASSLDGYTEAFF	.	TRBV5-1	TRBJ1-1
CSVETDRPYNEQFF	.	TRBV29-1	TRBJ2-1
CAISESRVGLGIQYF	.	TRBV10-3	TRBJ2-4
CASSLALAGTFSSYNEQFF	TRBD2	TRBV28	TRBJ2-1
CASTWDSWETQYF	.	TRBV6-2/TRBV6-3	TRBJ2-5
CASSLVGVAPDTQYF	.	TRBV11-2	TRBJ2-3
CSERPIGKGDGYTF	.	TRBV29-1	TRBJ1-2
CASSLSADTDAQYF	.	TRBV27	TRBJ2-3
CASREQGLVTGELFF	TRBD1	TRBV6-5	TRBJ2-2
CASSLSLYGQGNGYTF	TRBD1	TRBV28	TRBJ1-2
CASSLGVGGEETQYF	.	TRBV11-3	TRBJ2-5
CSAEGLAGAPSTDTQYF	TRBD2	TRBV20-1	TRBJ2-3
CASTSEGGYTF	.	TRBV6-6	TRBJ1-2
CVYEGRHTYEQYF	.	TRBV15	TRBJ2-7
CASSPADQNKETQYF	.	TRBV5-1	TRBJ2-5
CSVGWWDGYTF	.	TRBV29-1	TRBJ1-2
CASSSTGAQLDEQYF	TRBD1	TRBV12-3/TRBV12-4	.